This T cell receptor (beta chain) was sequenced during a study of T cells after yellow fever vaccination. Study-wide points: The bulk population could contribute abundant contaminating clonotypes to FACS-sorted repertoires. Reappearance after the booster was observed for most primary-vaccination clones (roughly 97% CD4, roughly 90% CD8). It was a small share of clonotypes that appeared in both CD4 and CD8 compartments.

The CDR3 sequence is 13 residues long. V dropped 4 bases and J dropped 4 bases, with 10 bases sitting between them. Looked up from germline, CDR1 is MNHEY and CDR2 is SVGEGT. Worth noting for this clonotype: Its antigen remains unknown.

5'RACE template switching generated TCR cDNA, adding a universal primer site and UMIs. TCRdb itself ran the 5' RACE reads through MiXCR, one entry per CDR3 protein. This sample yields more than 300,000 distinct CDR3 sequences, of which 6.5% to 8.5% are seen a single time; 15% to 20% belongs to the top ten. This material consisted of PBMCs, taken more than 40 days after the first yellow fever vaccination. This receptor was taken from a young man who received the YFV17D yellow fever vaccine. The chain has TRBV6-2 or TRBV6-3 and TRBJ1-2; D is unclear. CDR3 region: CASSSRLPYGYTF. Here the CDR3 DNA reads TGTGCCAGCAGTTCCAGACTCCCCTATGGCTACACCTTC.